The present TCR beta chain was sequenced within a study of cytomegalovirus exposure and HLA in healthy donors. Study as a whole: A preliminary data release comprised 70 million to 95 million unique TCRs obtained from HLA-typed donors.

Comment on this clone: What it binds is not known.

The study's findings and limits: High sensitivity and specificity were reportedly achieved when the classifier diagnosed cytomegalovirus status. A later analysis associated 15,000 to 20,000 TCR beta sequences with HLA alleles at a 0.05 false discovery rate. The study flagged about 150 TCR beta chains as cytomegalovirus-associated.

The study ran its PCR with 60 Vbeta and 13 Jbeta primers. Clones were read by immunoSEQ multiplex PCR, and TCRdb kept only the in-frame ones, dropping some. Among about 190,000 clones listed, roughly 82% were seen once. This TCR was recovered from a woman between 50 and 59 years old in good health and CMV-seropositive. Sequenced sample: PBMCs.

The CDR3 spells CASSPKPGLAGGETQYF. The DNA of the CDR3 is TGTGCCAGCTCACCTAAACCGGGACTAGCGGGAGGAGAAACCCAGTACTTC. The chain combines TRBV18 with TRBJ2-5; 15 bases are a match to TRBD2. Germline-derived CDR1 and CDR2 are KGHSH and LQKENI. This CDR3 has 17 residues. The junction had 10 bases not matched to a gene; V was cut back by 3 bases and J by 8 bases.